This T cell receptor beta chain emerged from a study of blood T cell repertoires in COVID-19. V lost 5 bases and J lost 4, with 8 bases in between. The CDR3 contains 12 residues. Germline-derived CDR1 and CDR2 are LGHDT and YNNKEL (reference sequence). This clone was picked up one time. Original handling: Estimation of nucleated cell counts relied on the amplification of reference gene primers. Profiled with immunoSEQ multiplex PCR; TCRdb holds only in-frame clones, not every one. The DNA was the basis for D and trimming; V, J and clone size are from that table. This table has some 150,000 clones, 70% to 90% appearing once.

The source material was PBMCs or T cells enriched from blood (not recorded which). This receptor was taken from a woman aged 45-59 years who had recovered from COVID-19. The chain employs TRBV3-1 (or the pseudogene TRBV3-2) and TRBJ1-1; D gene uncertain. The DNA for the CDR3 is TGTGCCAGCAGCTCCCCTACCACTGAAGCTTTCTTT. Translated: CASSSPTTEAFF.